This paragraph covers one TCR beta chain sequence. These data belong to a study of response to subunit inactivated influenza vaccine. TCRdb ran MiXCR on the RT-PCR reads and lists one entry per CDR3 protein. The sample has under 200,000 distinct CDR3 sequences, approximately 11% seen once. The trim removed 2 bases at V and 0 bases at J, leaving 4 bases unmatched. This CDR3 region has 17 residues. Germline loops: CDR1 MNHEY, CDR2 SMNVEV (reference sequence). This TCR came from a man aged 45-65 years who received an inactivated influenza vaccine. The starting material was non-naive T cells sorted from PBMCs, obtained 45 days after vaccination. This chain joins TRBV27 and TRBJ2-3, with 11 nucleotides matching TRBD2. CDR3 bases: TGTGCCAGCAGTTTAGGGACTAGCGGCTTCAGCACAGATACGCAGTATTTT. This gives the protein CASSLGTSGFSTDTQYF.